Sequencing of this T cell receptor beta chain was carried out in a study of technical replicates of blood from several donors. The table came from immunoSEQ multiplex PCR; TCRdb's copy has only in-frame clones and leaves some out. This table has about 81,000 clones, just over 95% appearing once. J lost 8 bases, V lost 6 bases, and 9 bases had no gene match. CDR1 is MDHEN, CDR2 SYDVKM, per germline. The CDR3 is made up of 15 amino acids. Sequencing was performed on T cells isolated from PBMCs. The receptor's source is a human donor in good health. The chain carries TRBV28 and TRBJ2-1, with 11 bases identical to TRBD2. In nucleotides, the CDR3 is TGTGCCAGCAGGAACGGTGGGACTAGCGGCTATGAGCAGTTCTTC. Protein product: CASRNGGTSGYEQFF.